These 2 T cell receptor beta chains were sequenced from one sample in a study of blood T cell repertoires in COVID-19. Sequencing used immunoSEQ multiplex PCR; TCRdb keeps in-frame clones, though not all of them. The table shows 200,000 to 250,000 clones, with about four fifths occurring only once. The sequencing sample was made of peripheral blood. Receptor source: a woman between 18 and 29 years old with acute or convalescent COVID-19.

The chain combines TRBV5-6 with TRBJ2-1; 7 nucleotides line up with TRBD2. CDR3 size: 18 residues. The V gene's germline CDR1 is SGHDT and CDR2 YYEEEE. V shed 1 base, J shed 4 bases, and the junction held 14 bases outside the gene matches. The CDR3 DNA reads TGTGCCAGCAGCTTGACTCCTAAGCGGGAATGGTTATACAATGAGCAGTTCTTC. It codes for CASSLTPKREWLYNEQFF.

J is TRBJ1-1 and V is TRBV3-1 (or the pseudogene TRBV3-2); possible D gene TRBD1, 5 bases. Trimming cost V 0 bases and J 0 bases, with 11 bases left between them. Germline CDR1 is LGHDT and CDR2 is YNNKEL (reference sequence). The CDR3 has 16 amino acids. In nucleotides, the CDR3 is TGTGCCAGCAGCCAAGATCGGGGACTTATGAACACTGAAGCTTTCTTT. Protein sequence: CASSQDRGLMNTEAFF.